This T cell receptor (beta chain) came from a study of blood T cells in healthy people across ages. The study's findings and limits: Investigators viewed diversity estimates from one million T cells as underestimates, the study reported.

The second PCR ran about 7 to 12 cycles with a sample-barcoded 5' primer and J-beta primers. A single record per CDR3 protein comes from TCRdb applying MiXCR to the 5' RACE reads. The table lists some 1.1 million distinct CDR3 sequences, 35% to 45% of them singletons. With 4 bases removed from V and 2 bases from J, the gap between germline ends came to 16 bases. The CDR3 covers 16 residues. Germline lookup yields CDR1 SGHTA and CDR2 FQGNSA. A note on this clonotype: Its antigen is not known.

J is TRBJ2-3 and V is TRBV7-2, with D perhaps matching TRBD2 (5 bases). The origin of this receptor is a man younger than 35 in good health. Sequenced: blood. The CDR3 DNA is TGTGCCAGCAGCTACCGTCTACTAGGGAACACAGATACGCAGTATTTT. Translating gives CASSYRLLGNTDTQYF.